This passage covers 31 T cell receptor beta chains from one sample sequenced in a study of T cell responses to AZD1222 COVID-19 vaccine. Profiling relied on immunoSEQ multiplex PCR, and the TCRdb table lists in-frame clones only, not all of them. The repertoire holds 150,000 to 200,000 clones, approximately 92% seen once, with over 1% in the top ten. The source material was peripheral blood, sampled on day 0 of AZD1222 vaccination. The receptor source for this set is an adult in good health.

The CDR3 protein is CASGLDQGSYEQYF. CDR3 DNA sequence: TGTGCTAGTGGTTTGGACCAGGGAAGCTACGAGCAGTACTTC. The gene calls are TRBV12-5 and TRBJ2-7; D possibly corresponds to TRBD1 (5 bases). The V gene lost 1 base and the J gene lost 3 bases, with 10 bases spanning the gap. Germline CDR1 LGHNT, CDR2 FRNRAP. This CDR3 spans 14 amino acids.

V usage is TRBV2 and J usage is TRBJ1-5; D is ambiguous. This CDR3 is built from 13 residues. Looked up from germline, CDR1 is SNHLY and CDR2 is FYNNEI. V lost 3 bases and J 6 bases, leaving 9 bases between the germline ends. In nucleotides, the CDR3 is TGTGCCAGCAGTGATCCTCCAAGTCAGCCCCAGCATTTT. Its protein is CASSDPPSQPQHF.

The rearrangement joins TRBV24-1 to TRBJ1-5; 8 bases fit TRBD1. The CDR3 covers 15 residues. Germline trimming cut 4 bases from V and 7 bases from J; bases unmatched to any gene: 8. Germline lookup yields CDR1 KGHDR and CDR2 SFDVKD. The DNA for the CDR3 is TGTGCCACCAGTGAGATGACAGGGGAAGGGCAGCCCCAGCATTTT. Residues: CATSEMTGEGQPQHF.

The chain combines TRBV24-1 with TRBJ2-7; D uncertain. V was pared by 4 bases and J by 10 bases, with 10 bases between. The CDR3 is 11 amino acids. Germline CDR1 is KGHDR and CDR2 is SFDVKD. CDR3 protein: CATSDRTDQYF. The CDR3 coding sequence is TGTGCCACCAGTGACCGGACGGATCAGTACTTC.

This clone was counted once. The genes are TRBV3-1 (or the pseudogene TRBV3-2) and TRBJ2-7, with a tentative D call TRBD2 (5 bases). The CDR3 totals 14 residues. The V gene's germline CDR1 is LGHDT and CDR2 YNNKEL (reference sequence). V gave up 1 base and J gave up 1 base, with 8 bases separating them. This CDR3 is CASSQAAGSYEQYF. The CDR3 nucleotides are TGTGCCAGCAGCCAAGCGGCGGGTTCCTACGAGCAGTACTTC.

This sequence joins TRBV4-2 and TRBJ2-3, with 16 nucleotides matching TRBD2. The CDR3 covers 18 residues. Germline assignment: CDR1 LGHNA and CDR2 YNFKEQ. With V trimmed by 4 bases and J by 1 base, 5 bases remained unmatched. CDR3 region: CASSLGLAGGLGTDTQYF. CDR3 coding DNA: TGTGCCAGCAGCCTGGGACTAGCGGGGGGGCTTGGCACAGATACGCAGTATTTT.

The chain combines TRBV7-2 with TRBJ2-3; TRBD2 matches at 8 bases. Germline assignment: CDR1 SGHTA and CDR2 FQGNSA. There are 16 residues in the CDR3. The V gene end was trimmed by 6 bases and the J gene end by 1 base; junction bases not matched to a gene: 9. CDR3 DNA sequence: TGTGCCAGCAGTCCGCCCCGGCGGGGGGGCACAGATACGCAGTATTTT. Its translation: CASSPPRRGGTDTQYF.

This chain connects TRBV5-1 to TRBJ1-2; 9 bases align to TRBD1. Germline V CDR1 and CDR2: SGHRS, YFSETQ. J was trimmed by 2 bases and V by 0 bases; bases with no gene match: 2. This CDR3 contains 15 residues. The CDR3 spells CASSLEGQGNYGYTF. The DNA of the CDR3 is TGCGCCAGCAGCTTGGAGGGACAGGGAAACTATGGCTACACCTTC.

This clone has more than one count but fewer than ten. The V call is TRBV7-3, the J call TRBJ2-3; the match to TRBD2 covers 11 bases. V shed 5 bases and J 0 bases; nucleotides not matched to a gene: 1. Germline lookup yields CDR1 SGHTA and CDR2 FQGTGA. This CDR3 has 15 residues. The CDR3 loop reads CASSPSGGSTDTQYF. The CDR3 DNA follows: TGTGCCAGCAGCCCTAGCGGGGGGAGCACAGATACGCAGTATTTT.

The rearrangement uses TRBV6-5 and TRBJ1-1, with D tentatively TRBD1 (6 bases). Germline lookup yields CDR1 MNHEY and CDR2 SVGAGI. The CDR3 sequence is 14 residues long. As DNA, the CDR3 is TGTGCTACCCGGCGGGGGGGGCCGAACACTGAAGCTTTCTTT. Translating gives CATRRGGPNTEAFF.

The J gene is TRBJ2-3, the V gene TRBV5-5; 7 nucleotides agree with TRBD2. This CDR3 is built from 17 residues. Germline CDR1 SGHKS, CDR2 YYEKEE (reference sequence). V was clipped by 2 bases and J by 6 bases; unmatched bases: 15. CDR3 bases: TGTGCCAGCAGCTTTAAGATGATAGCGGGTCTGGTCGATACGCAGTATTTT. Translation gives CASSFKMIAGLVDTQYF.

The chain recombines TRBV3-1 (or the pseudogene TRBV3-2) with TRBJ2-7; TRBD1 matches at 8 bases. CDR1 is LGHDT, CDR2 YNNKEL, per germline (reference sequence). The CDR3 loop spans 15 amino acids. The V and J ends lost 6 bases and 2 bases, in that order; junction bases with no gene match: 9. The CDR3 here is CASRQYRGSPYEQYF. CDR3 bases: TGTGCCAGCAGGCAGTACAGGGGGTCCCCCTACGAGCAGTACTTC.

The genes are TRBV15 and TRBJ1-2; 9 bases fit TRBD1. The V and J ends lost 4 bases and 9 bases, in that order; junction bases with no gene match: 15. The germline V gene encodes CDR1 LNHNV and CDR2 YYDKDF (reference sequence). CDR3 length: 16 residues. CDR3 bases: TGTGCCACCAGCACCGGGACAGGGAGCCACCCTATAAGCTACACCTTC. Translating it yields CATSTGTGSHPISYTF.

CDR3 sequence: CASSSRQGSGNTIYF. As DNA, the CDR3 is TGTGCCAGTAGTTCACGACAGGGATCAGGAAACACCATATATTTT. J is TRBJ1-3 and V is TRBV19; 7 bases map to TRBD1. V lost 5 bases, J lost 4 bases, and 8 bases stayed unmatched. CDR1 LNHDA and CDR2 SQIVND come from the germline V gene (reference sequence). The CDR3 sequence is 15 residues long.

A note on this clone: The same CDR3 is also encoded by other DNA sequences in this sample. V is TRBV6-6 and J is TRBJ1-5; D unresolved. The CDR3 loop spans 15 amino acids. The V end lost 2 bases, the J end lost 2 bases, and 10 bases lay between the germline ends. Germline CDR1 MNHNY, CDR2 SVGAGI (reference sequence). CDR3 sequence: CASSYRVVGNQPQHF. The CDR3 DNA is TGTGCCAGCAGTTACAGGGTGGTCGGCAATCAGCCCCAGCATTTT.

The CDR3 loop reads CASSVGAGTDTQYF. The CDR3 DNA is TGTGCCAGCAGCGTAGGGGCAGGAACAGATACGCAGTATTTT. This chain joins TRBV9 and TRBJ2-3; D unclear. V lost 0 bases and J lost 3, with 8 bases in between. The germline gives CDR1 SGDLS, CDR2 YYNGEE. The CDR3 is 14 amino acids.

The CDR3 nucleotides are TGTGCCAGCAGCATTCAACCTGGGGGGATGAACACTGAAGCTTTCTTT. Its protein product is CASSIQPGGMNTEAFF. V is TRBV7-8 and J is TRBJ1-1; D perhaps matches TRBD1 (5 bases). There are 16 residues in the CDR3. The germline V gene has CDR1 SGHVS and CDR2 FQNEAQ. V lost 5 bases and J 0 bases, leaving 16 bases between the germline ends. The complete variable domain, with remaining parts taken from reference TRBV7-8 and TRBJ1-1, reads GAGVSQSPRYKVAKRGQDVALRCDPISGHVSLFWYQQALGQGPEFLTYFQNEAQLDKSGLPSDRFFAERPEGSVSTLKIQRTQQEDSAVYLCASSIQPGGMNTEAFFGQGTRLTVV.

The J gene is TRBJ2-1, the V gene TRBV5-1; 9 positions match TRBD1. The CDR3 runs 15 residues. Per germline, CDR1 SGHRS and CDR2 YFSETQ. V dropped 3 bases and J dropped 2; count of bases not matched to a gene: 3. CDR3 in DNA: TGCGCCAGCAGCTCCACAGGGGGCGCCTACAATGAGCAGTTCTTC. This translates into CASSSTGGAYNEQFF. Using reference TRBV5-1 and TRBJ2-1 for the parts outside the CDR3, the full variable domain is KAGVTQTPRYLIKTRGQQVTLSCSPISGHRSVSWYQQTPGQGLQFLFEYFSETQRNKGNFPGRFSGRQFSNSRSEMNVSTLELGDSALYLCASSSTGGAYNEQFFGPGTRLTVL.

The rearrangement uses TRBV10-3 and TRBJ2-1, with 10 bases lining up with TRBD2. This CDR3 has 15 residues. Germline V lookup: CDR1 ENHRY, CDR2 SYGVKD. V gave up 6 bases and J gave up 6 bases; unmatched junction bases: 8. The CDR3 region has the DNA TGTGCCATCAGGGATAGCGGGGGGCTGACCAATGAGCAGTTCTTC. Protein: CAIRDSGGLTNEQFF.

The CDR3 loop is CASSYGTSPWQPQHF. DNA of the CDR3: TGTGCCAGCAGTTACGGGACATCTCCGTGGCAGCCCCAGCATTTT. The rearrangement links TRBV6-2 or TRBV6-3 to TRBJ1-5; D is possibly TRBD1 (6 bases). Trimming took off 2 bases at V and 7 bases at J, with 15 bases between the two ends. The CDR3 runs to 15 residues. Per the germline V gene, CDR1 is MNHEY and CDR2 is SVGEGT.

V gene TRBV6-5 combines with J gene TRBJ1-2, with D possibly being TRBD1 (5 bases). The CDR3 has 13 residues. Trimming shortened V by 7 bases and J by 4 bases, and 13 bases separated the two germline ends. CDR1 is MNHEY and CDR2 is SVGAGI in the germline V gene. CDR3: CASTGGLGYGYTF. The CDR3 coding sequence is TGTGCCAGCACCGGGGGATTGGGCTATGGCTACACCTTC.

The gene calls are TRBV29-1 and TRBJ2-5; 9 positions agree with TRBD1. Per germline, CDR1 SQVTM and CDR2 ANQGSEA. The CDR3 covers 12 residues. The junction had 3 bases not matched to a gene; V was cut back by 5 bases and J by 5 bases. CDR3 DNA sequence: TGCAGCGTTTGGACAGGGGACGAGACCCAGTACTTC. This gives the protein CSVWTGDETQYF.

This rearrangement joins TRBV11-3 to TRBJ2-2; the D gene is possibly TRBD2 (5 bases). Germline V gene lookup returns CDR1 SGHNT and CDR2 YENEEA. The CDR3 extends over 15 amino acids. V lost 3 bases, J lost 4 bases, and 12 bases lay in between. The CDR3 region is CASSLGTLGTGELFF. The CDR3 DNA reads TGTGCCAGCAGCTTGGGAACACTAGGCACCGGGGAGCTGTTTTTT. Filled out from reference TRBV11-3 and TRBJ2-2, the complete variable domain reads EAGVVQSPRYKIIEKKQPVAFWCNPISGHNTLYWYLQNLGQGPELLIRYENEEAVDDSQLPKDRFSAERLKGVDSTLKIQPAELGDSAVYLCASSLGTLGTGELFFGEGSRLTVL.

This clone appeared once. The CDR3 DNA follows: TGTGCCAGCATCGAGCCGGGGTACTATGGCTACACCTTC. This encodes CASIEPGYYGYTF. V gene TRBV7-9 combines with J gene TRBJ1-2, with D unresolved. The CDR3 length is 13 residues. Trimming removed 7 bases from V and 3 bases from J, with 12 bases in between. Germline CDR1 reads SEHNR; CDR2 reads FQNEAQ (reference sequence).

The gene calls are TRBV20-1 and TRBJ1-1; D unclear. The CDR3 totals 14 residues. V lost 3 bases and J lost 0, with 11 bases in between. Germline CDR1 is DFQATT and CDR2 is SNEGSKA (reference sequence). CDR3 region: CSASRPVMNTEAFF. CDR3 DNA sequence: TGCAGTGCTAGTAGACCGGTCATGAACACTGAAGCTTTCTTT.

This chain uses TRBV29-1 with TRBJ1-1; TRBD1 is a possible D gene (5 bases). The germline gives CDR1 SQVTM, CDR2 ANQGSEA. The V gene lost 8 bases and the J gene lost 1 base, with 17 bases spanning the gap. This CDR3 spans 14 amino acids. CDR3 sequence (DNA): TGCAGCTTTAAGGTGGGGCGGAGGAACACTGAAGCTTTCTTT. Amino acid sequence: CSFKVGRRNTEAFF.

The CDR3 protein is CASSQGYGKGGYGYTF. In nucleotides, the CDR3 is TGTGCCAGCAGCCAAGGGTATGGGAAGGGCGGCTATGGCTACACCTTC. V and J are TRBV3-1 (or the pseudogene TRBV3-2) and TRBJ1-2; unclear D gene. The V end was cut by 1 base, the J end by 4 bases, with 16 bases between. CDR1 is LGHDT, CDR2 YNNKEL, per germline (reference sequence). The CDR3 covers 16 residues.

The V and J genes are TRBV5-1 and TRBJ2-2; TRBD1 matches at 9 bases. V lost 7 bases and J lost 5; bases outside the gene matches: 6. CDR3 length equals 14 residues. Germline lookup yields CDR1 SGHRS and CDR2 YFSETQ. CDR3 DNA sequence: TGCGCCAGCTCCCCACAGGGGGCGACCGGGGAGCTGTTTTTT. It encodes CASSPQGATGELFF.

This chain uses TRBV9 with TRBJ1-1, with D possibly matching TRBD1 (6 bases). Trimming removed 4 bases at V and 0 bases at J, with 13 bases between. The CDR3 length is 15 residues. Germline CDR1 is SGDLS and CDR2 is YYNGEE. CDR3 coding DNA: TGTGCCAGCAGCCCGCGACAGGCCGTGAACACTGAAGCTTTCTTT. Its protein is CASSPRQAVNTEAFF.

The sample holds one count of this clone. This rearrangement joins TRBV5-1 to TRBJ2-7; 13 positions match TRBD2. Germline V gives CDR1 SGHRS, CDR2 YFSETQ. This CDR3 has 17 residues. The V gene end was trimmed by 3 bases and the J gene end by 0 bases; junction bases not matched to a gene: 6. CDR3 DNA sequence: TGCGCCAGCAGCTCAGGACTAGCGGGGGCTTCCTCCTACGAGCAGTACTTC. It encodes CASSSGLAGASSYEQYF. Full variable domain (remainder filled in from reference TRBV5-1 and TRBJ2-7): KAGVTQTPRYLIKTRGQQVTLSCSPISGHRSVSWYQQTPGQGLQFLFEYFSETQRNKGNFPGRFSGRQFSNSRSEMNVSTLELGDSALYLCASSSGLAGASSYEQYFGPGTRLTVT.

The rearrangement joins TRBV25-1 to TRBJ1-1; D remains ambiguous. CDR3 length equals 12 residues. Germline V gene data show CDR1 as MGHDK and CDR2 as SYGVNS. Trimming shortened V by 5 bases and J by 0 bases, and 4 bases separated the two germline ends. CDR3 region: CASSWMNTEAFF. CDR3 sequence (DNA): TGTGCCAGCAGTTGGATGAACACTGAAGCTTTCTTT.